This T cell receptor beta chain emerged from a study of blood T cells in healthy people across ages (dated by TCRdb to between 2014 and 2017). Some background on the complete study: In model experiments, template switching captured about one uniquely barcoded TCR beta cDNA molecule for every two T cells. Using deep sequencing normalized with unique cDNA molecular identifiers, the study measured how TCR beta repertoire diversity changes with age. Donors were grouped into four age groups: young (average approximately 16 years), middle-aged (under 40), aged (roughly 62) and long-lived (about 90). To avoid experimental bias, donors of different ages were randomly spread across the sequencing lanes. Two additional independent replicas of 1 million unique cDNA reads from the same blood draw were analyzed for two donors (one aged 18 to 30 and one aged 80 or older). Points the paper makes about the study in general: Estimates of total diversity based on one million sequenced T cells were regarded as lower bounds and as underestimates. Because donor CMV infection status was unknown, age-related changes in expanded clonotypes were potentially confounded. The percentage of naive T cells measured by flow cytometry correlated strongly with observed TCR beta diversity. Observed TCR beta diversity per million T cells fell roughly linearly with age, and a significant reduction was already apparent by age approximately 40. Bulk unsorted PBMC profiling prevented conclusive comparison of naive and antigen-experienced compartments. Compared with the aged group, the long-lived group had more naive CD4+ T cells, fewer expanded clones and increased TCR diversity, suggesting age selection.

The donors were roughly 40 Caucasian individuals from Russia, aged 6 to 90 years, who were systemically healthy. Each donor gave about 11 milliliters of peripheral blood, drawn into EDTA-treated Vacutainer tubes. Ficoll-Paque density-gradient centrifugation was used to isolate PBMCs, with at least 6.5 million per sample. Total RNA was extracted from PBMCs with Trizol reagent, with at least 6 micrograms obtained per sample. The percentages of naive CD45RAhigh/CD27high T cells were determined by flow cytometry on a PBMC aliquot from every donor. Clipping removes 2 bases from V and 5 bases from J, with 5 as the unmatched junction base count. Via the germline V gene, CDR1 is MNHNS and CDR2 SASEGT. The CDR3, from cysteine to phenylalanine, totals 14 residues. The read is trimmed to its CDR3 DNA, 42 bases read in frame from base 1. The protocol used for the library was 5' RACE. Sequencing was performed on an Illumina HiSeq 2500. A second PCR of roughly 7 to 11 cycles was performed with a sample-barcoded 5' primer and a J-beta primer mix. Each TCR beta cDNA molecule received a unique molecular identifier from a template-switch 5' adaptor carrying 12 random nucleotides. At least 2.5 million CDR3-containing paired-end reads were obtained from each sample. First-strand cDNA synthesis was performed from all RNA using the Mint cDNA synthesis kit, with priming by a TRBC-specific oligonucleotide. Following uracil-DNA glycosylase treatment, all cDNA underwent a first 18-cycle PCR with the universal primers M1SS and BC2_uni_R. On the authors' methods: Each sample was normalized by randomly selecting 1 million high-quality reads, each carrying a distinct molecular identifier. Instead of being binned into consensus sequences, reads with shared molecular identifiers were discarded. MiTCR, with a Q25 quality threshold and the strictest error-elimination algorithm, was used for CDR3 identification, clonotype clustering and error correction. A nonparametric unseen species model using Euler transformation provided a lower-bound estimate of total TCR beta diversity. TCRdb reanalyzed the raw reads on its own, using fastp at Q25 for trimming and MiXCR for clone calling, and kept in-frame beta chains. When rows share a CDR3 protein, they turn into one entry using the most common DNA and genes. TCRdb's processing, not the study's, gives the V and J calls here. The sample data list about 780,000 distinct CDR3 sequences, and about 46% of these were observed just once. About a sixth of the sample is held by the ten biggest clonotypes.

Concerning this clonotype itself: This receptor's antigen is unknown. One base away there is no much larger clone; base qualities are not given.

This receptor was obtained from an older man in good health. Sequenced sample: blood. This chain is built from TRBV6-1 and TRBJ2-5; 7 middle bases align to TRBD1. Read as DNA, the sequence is TGTGCCAGCAGTGAAAGTAGGGGGCTGGAGACCCAGTACTTC. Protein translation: CASSESRGLETQYF.